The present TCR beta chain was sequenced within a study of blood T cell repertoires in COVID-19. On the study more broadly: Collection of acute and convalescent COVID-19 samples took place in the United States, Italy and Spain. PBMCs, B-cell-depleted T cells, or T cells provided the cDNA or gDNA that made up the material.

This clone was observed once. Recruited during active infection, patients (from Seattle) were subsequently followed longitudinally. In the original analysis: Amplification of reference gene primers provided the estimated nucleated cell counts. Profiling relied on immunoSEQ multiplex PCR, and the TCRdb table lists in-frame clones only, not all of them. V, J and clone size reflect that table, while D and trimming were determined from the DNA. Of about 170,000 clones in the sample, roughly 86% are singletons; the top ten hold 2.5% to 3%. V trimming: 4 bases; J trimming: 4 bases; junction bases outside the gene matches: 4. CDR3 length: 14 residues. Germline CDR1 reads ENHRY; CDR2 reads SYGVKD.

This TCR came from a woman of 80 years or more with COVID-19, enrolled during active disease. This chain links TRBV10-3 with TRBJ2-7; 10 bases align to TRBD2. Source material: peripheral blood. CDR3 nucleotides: TGTGCCATCAGTGGTACTAGCGGGATGTACGAGCAGTACTTC. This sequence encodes CAISGTSGMYEQYF.